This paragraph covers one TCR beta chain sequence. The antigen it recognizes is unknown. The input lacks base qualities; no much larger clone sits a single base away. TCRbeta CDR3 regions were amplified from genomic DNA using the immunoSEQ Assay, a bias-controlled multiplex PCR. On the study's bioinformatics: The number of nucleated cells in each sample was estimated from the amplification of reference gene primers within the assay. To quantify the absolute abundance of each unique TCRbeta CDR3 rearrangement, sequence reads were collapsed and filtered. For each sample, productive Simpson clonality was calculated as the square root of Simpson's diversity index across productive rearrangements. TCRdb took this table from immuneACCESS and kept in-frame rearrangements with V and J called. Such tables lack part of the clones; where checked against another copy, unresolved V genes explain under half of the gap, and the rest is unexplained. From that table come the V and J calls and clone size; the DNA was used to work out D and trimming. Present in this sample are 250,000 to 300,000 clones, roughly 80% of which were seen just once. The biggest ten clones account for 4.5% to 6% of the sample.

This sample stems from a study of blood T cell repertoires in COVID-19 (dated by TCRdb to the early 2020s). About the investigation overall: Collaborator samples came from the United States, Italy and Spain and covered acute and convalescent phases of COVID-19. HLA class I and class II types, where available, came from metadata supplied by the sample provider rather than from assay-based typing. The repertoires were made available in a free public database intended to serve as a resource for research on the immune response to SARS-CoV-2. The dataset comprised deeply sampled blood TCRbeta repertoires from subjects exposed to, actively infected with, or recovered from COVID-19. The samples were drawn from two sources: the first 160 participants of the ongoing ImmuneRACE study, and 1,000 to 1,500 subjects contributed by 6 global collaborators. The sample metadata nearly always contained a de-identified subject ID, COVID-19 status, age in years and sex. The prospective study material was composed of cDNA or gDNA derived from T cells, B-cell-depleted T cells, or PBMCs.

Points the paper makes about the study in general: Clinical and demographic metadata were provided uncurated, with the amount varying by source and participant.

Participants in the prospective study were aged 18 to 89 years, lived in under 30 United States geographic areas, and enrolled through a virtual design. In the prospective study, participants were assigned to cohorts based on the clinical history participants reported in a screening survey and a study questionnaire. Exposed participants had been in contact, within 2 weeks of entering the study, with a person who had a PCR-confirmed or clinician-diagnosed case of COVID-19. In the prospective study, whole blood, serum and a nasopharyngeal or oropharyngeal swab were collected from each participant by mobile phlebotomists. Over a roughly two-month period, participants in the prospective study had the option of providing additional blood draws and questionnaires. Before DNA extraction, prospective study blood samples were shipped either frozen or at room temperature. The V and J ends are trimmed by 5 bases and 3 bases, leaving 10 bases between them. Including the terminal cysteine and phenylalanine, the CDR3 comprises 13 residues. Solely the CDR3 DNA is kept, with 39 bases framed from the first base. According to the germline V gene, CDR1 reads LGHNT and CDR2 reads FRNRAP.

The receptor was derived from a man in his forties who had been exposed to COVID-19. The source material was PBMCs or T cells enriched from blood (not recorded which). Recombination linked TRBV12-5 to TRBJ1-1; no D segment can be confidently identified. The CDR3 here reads CASGRYTYTEAFF. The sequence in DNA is TGTGCTAGTGGTAGATACACGTACACTGAAGCTTTCTTT.